This T cell receptor (beta chain) was retrieved from a study of CD8 T cells in Susac syndrome. V was pared by 3 bases and J by 0 bases, with 1 base of the junction left unmatched. The V gene's germline CDR1 is SGHTA and CDR2 FQGNSA. The CDR3 is 15 amino acids. RNA totalling about 0.45 to 1 ug underwent reverse transcription with random hexamers. MiXCR, applied by TCRdb to the immunoSEQ multiplex PCR reads, yields one record per CDR3 protein. The repertoire holds a few hundred thousand distinct CDR3 sequences, with 95% as singletons. J is TRBJ1-1 and V is TRBV7-2; 10 nucleotides match TRBD1. Material for sequencing was CD4+ T cells from PBMCs. This clonotype was obtained from a human donor with multiple sclerosis. The CDR3 sequence: CASSFGTGVNTEAFF. CDR3 nucleotides: TGTGCCAGCAGCTTCGGGACAGGGGTGAACACTGAAGCTTTCTTT.